This T cell receptor beta chain appears in the sequencing data of a study of blood T cell repertoires in COVID-19. After removal of 7 bases from V and 5 bases from J, the junction contained 7 bases not matched to a gene. The CDR3 loop spans 15 amino acids. Germline assignment: CDR1 MNHEY and CDR2 SVGAGI. Authors' analysis steps: Estimation of nucleated cell counts relied on the amplification of reference gene primers. The table came from immunoSEQ multiplex PCR; TCRdb's copy has only in-frame clones and leaves some out. V, J and clone size reflect that table, while D and trimming were determined from the DNA. The data hold 200,000 or so clones, with 65% to 90% observed a single time.

The TCR was taken from an elderly man with acute or convalescent COVID-19. This chain joins TRBV6-5 and TRBJ1-5, with TRBD1 matching 11 bases. Sequences were obtained from peripheral blood. The chain's CDR3 is CASKTGQGADQPQHF. Written as DNA, the CDR3 is TGTGCCAGCAAGACCGGACAGGGGGCGGATCAGCCCCAGCATTTT.